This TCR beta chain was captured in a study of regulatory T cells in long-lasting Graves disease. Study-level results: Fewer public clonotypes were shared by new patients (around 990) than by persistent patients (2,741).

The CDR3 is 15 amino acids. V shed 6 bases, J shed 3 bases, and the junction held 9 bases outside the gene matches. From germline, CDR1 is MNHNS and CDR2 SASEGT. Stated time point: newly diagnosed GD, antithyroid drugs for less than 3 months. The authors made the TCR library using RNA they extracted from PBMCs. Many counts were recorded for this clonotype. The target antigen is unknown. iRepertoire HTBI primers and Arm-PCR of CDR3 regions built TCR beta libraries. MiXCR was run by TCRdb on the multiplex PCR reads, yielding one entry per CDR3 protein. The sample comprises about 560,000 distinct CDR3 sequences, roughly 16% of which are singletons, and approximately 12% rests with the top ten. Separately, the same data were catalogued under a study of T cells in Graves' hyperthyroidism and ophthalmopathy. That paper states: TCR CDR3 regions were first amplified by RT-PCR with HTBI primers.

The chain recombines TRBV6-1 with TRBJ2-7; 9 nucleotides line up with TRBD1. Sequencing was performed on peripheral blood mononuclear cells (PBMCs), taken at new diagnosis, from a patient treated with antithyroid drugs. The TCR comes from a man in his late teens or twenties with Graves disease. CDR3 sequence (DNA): TGTGCCAGCAGGGGATGGACAGGGGAAGACTACGAGCAGTACTTC. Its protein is CASRGWTGEDYEQYF.